Listed below are T cell receptor beta chains from one sample, sequenced in a study of blood T cell repertoires in COVID-19. TCRdb's table, derived via immunoSEQ multiplex PCR, lists solely in-frame clones and lacks some. The data contain some 41,000 clones, about four fifths of them seen just once; the ten biggest clones take up 39%. Sequenced input: peripheral blood. These receptors all stem from a man aged 35 to 55 with active or convalescent COVID-19. Each CDR3 is given with its conserved first and last residue. Fields, in order: J gene, clone size, V gene, D gene, CDR3 DNA, CDR3 protein. The D gene is left open where the match is weak. The listing skips clone size in some rows; elsewhere it reads once, few, many or a size class.

>TRBJ2-7|NA|TRBV4-2|TRBD2
TGTGCCAGCAGCCAAGATTGGACTAGCGGGGCAGGCTACGAGCAGTACTTC
CASSQDWTSGAGYEQYF
>TRBJ1-3|NA|TRBV25-1|NA
TGTGCCAGCAGTGTGTCAGGAAGCCACTCTGGAAACACCATATATTTT
CASSVSGSHSGNTIYF
>TRBJ1-2|NA|TRBV7-2|TRBD1
TGTGCCAGCAGCTCTCAGGGACAGGACTCACGGGGCTACACCTTC
CASSSQGQDSRGYTF
>TRBJ1-1|NA|TRBV6-2/TRBV6-3|NA
TGTGCCAGCAGTTACCTTGACACTGAAGCTTTCTTT
CASSYLDTEAFF
>TRBJ2-7|NA|TRBV10-3|NA
TGTGCCATTAAGGGGGTCTCCTCCTACGAGCAGTACTTC
CAIKGVSSYEQYF
>TRBJ2-3|once|TRBV3-1/TRBV3-2|NA
TGTGCCAGCAGCCAAGATCAGGGCGGCACAGATACGCAGTATTTT
CASSQDQGGTDTQYF
>TRBJ1-2|few|TRBV12-5|NA
TGTGCTAGTGGTTTGAGACCAGGAACCTATGGCTACACCTTC
CASGLRPGTYGYTF
>TRBJ1-6|few|TRBV3-1/TRBV3-2|NA
TGTGCCAGCAGCCAAGCGCAGGGCTTATATAATTCACCCCTCCACTTT
CASSQAQGLYNSPLHF
>TRBJ1-5|NA|TRBV29-1|TRBD1
TGCAGCGTTCAGACAGGGGATAGCAATCAGCCCCAGCATTTT
CSVQTGDSNQPQHF
>TRBJ1-1|NA|TRBV7-6|NA
TGTGCCAGCAGCCCAGAGGCGGGCTGGGAGGGCACTGAAGCTTTCTTT
CASSPEAGWEGTEAFF
>TRBJ2-7|NA|TRBV5-1|TRBD2
TGCGCCAGCAGCTTGTTGATGCGGGGGGAGCAGTACTTC
CASSLLMRGEQYF
>TRBJ2-4|once|TRBV12-1|NA
TGTGCCGGGATCAGACAGGGGGAAAACATTCAGTACTTC
CAGIRQGENIQYF
>TRBJ1-5|NA|TRBV11-3|NA
TGTGCCAGCAGCCAGGAGGGCAATCAGCCCCAGCATTTT
CASSQEGNQPQHF
>TRBJ2-1|NA|TRBV13|NA
TGTGCCAGCAGCTTAAGGGAGAATCGGTACAATGAGCAGTTCTTC
CASSLRENRYNEQFF
>TRBJ1-4|NA|TRBV28|NA
TGTGCCAGCCGACAGGCCGGCAATGAAAAACTGTTTTTT
CASRQAGNEKLFF
>TRBJ2-1|NA|TRBV7-2|TRBD2
TGTGCCAGCAGCTTAGCGGCAGCGGGAGTCGCCAATGAGCAGTTCTTC
CASSLAAAGVANEQFF
>TRBJ2-4|NA|TRBV2|TRBD2
TGTGCCAGCAGTCAACTAGCGGGGCTAGCCAAAAACATTCAGTACTTC
CASSQLAGLAKNIQYF
>TRBJ2-7|NA|TRBV2|NA
TGTGCCAGCAGTGAGGAGGAGTTCTACGAGCAGTACTTC
CASSEEEFYEQYF
>TRBJ1-5|NA|TRBV28|NA
TGTGCCAGCAGCCCCCGGGGGGCAGGCAATCAGCCCCAGCATTTT
CASSPRGAGNQPQHF
>TRBJ2-3|NA|TRBV29-1|TRBD1
TGCAGCGTTGGGACAGGAGTCCCTAGCACAGATACGCAGTATTTT
CSVGTGVPSTDTQYF
>TRBJ2-3|NA|TRBV5-6|TRBD1
TGTGCCAGCAGCTCAGGGGGCGCGGGAGATACGCAGTATTTT
CASSSGGAGDTQYF
>TRBJ2-3|NA|TRBV6-4|TRBD2
TGTGCCAGCAGTGCGGGAGGGCCAGATACGCAGTATTTT
CASSAGGPDTQYF
>TRBJ2-7|NA|TRBV6-6|NA
TGTGCCAGCAGTTACGCCACCGGGAACGAGCAGTACTTC
CASSYATGNEQYF
>TRBJ2-3|NA|TRBV2|NA
TGTGCCAGCTTGGTGGCCGGGACACTCACAGATACGCAGTATTTT
CASLVAGTLTDTQYF
>TRBJ2-1|NA|TRBV30|NA
TGTGCCTGGAGTGTACTCCATGAGCAGTTCTTC
CAWSVLHEQFF
>TRBJ2-3|NA|TRBV27|NA
TGTGCCAGCAGTTTGAGGGGGAGTACAGATACGCAGTATTTT
CASSLRGSTDTQYF
>TRBJ1-4|NA|TRBV4-1|NA
TGCGCCAGCAGCACCAGTGAAAAACTGTTTTTT
CASSTSEKLFF
>TRBJ1-2|NA|TRBV7-9|NA
TGTGCCAGCAGCTCTCTAGACAGGTTGGACGATGGCTACACCTTC
CASSSLDRLDDGYTF
>TRBJ1-2|NA|TRBV7-6|NA
TGTGCCAGCAGCCCCACGTGGGAGGGGACTGGCTACACCTTC
CASSPTWEGTGYTF
>TRBJ2-1|NA|TRBV5-4|TRBD2
TGTGCCAGCAGCTTTGGGGGAGGGCCAATCAATGAGCAGTTCTTC
CASSFGGGPINEQFF
>TRBJ2-7|once|TRBV7-9|NA
TGTGCCAGCAGCTTAGGCAGGGCCTACGAGCAGTACTTC
CASSLGRAYEQYF
>TRBJ2-5|NA|TRBV12-3/TRBV12-4|NA
TGTGCCAGCAGCCCATCGAGTCGGGAGACCCAGTACTTC
CASSPSSRETQYF
>TRBJ2-5|few|TRBV13|NA
TGTGCCAGCAGCTTCGGCGGGGGCGAGACCCAGTACTTC
CASSFGGGETQYF
>TRBJ2-1|NA|TRBV4-1|TRBD2
TGCGCCAGCAGCCAAGATCGGGGACTAGCGGCCAATGAGCAGTTCTTC
CASSQDRGLAANEQFF
>TRBJ1-2|NA|TRBV12-5|TRBD1
TGTGCTAGTGGTTCCCTGGGACAGGGGGCGGTTGGCTACACCTTC
CASGSLGQGAVGYTF
>TRBJ1-6|NA|TRBV3-1/TRBV3-2|NA
TGTGCCAGCAGCCAGGGGGGGGGTTTTAGTTCACCCCTCCACTTT
CASSQGGGFSSPLHF